This entry concerns a single T cell receptor (beta chain). The data stem from a study of CD8 T cells in Susac syndrome. Germline-derived CDR1 and CDR2 are DFQATT and SNEGSKA (reference sequence). The CDR3 sequence is 16 residues long. The V segment lost 3 bases and the J segment 2 bases; nucleotides outside the gene matches: 10. Reverse transcription of about 0.5 to 1 ug RNA was performed with random hexamers. One entry per CDR3 protein, called by TCRdb with MiXCR from the immunoSEQ multiplex PCR reads. The table shows a few hundred thousand distinct CDR3 sequences, with roughly 85% occurring only once.

This TCR derives from a human donor with multiple sclerosis. The rearrangement links TRBV20-1 to TRBJ2-7; 10 bases are a match to TRBD1. The sample consisted of CD8+ T cells from PBMCs. Here the CDR3 reads CSASQTPGQGTYEQYF. The CDR3 DNA sequence: TGCAGTGCTAGCCAGACACCGGGACAGGGGACCTACGAGCAGTACTTC.